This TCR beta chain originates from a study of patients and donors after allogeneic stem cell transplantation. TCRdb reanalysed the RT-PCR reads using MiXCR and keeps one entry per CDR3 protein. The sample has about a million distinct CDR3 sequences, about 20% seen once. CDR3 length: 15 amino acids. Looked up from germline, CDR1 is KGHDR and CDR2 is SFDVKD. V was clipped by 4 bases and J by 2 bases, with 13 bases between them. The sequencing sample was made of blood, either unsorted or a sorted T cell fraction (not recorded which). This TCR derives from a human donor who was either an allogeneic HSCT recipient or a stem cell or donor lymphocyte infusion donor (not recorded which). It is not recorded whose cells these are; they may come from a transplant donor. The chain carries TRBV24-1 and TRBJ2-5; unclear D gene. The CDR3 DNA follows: TGTGCCACCAGTGACCGGGTCTTAACTCAAGAGACCCAGTACTTC. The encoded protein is CATSDRVLTQETQYF.